Below are 31 T cell receptor beta chains sequenced from a single sample in a study of blood T cells in healthy people across ages. Using a J-beta primer mix together with a sample-barcoded 5' primer, a second PCR was run for roughly 7 to 11 cycles. TCRdb independently ran MiXCR on the 5' RACE reads; one entry per CDR3 protein. The table includes around 1.1 million distinct CDR3 sequences, roughly two fifths detected once. Sequences were obtained from blood. The receptors here all came from a man between 18 and 29 years old in good health.

V is TRBV9 and J is TRBJ2-6, with D tentatively TRBD2 (5 bases). There are 16 residues in the CDR3. Germline lookup yields CDR1 SGDLS and CDR2 YYNGEE. V lost 0 bases, J lost 2 bases, and 9 bases lay in between. The CDR3 DNA follows: TGTGCCAGCAGCGTAGCTCCGGGAACTGGGGCCAACGTCCTGACTTTC. It translates to CASSVAPGTGANVLTF.

The table lists this clonotype with a few counts. The chain links TRBV27 to TRBJ1-5; 7 bases match TRBD1. The germline gives CDR1 MNHEY, CDR2 SMNVEV (reference sequence). CDR3 length: 15 residues. Germline trimming cut 5 bases from V and 5 bases from J; bases unmatched to any gene: 9. The CDR3 DNA sequence: TGTGCCAGCAGTCCCTGGACAGGCCGCGATCAGCCCCAGCATTTT. Protein: CASSPWTGRDQPQHF.

The rearrangement links TRBV24-1 to TRBJ2-7, with a weak D call TRBD2 (5 bases). This CDR3 spans 13 amino acids. Germline V gives CDR1 KGHDR, CDR2 SFDVKD. Trimming cost V 3 bases and J 5 bases, with 10 bases left between them. CDR3 sequence reads: CATSDDPEDEQYF. Written as DNA, the CDR3 is TGTGCCACCAGTGATGACCCGGAGGACGAGCAGTACTTC.

The table lists this clonotype with a few counts. The chain has TRBV27 and TRBJ2-7; D may match TRBD1 or TRBD2 (5 bases each). The length of the CDR3 is 13 residues. Trimming took off 3 bases at V and 4 bases at J, with 10 bases between the two ends. CDR1 and CDR2 from the germline V gene are MNHEY and SMNVEV (reference sequence). This chain's CDR3 is CASSLRGEYEQYF. The CDR3 bases are TGTGCCAGCAGTTTGAGAGGGGAGTACGAGCAGTACTTC.

The chain carries TRBV5-1 and TRBJ2-2; no definite D call. The V and J ends lost 0 bases and 7 bases respectively, with 10 bases between them. The germline V gene has CDR1 SGHRS and CDR2 YFSETQ. CDR3 length: 14 amino acids. CDR3 sequence (DNA): TGCGCCAGCAGCTTGGAAGGGCATGGCGGGGAGCTGTTTTTT. Its translation: CASSLEGHGGELFF.

V usage is TRBV7-2 and J usage is TRBJ2-7, with 10 bases aligning to TRBD1. Germline V gives CDR1 SGHTA, CDR2 FQGNSA. CDR3 length: 15 amino acids. With V trimmed by 6 bases and J by 7 bases, 12 bases remained unmatched. CDR3 nucleotides: TGTGCCAGCAGTAAGGGACAGGGGAGCTACAATGAGCAGTACTTC. Protein sequence: CASSKGQGSYNEQYF.

This clonotype was counted only a few times. V usage is TRBV4-1 and J usage is TRBJ1-2; D call uncertain. This CDR3 spans 15 amino acids. The germline V and J ends were trimmed by 1 base and 4 bases, with 13 bases remaining between them. Germline assignment: CDR1 MGHRA and CDR2 YSYEKL. CDR3 DNA: TGCGCCAGCAGCCAAGCTCCGGGCGGCGGCTATGGCTACACCTTC. Translating it yields CASSQAPGGGYGYTF.

This rearrangement joins TRBV20-1 to TRBJ2-6, with 8 bases identical to TRBD1. The J segment lost 0 bases and the V segment lost 0 bases, leaving 7 bases of the junction unmatched. The V gene's germline CDR1 is DFQATT and CDR2 SNEGSKA (reference sequence). The CDR3 is 18 residues long. The CDR3 spells CSARDRVGTGSGANVLTF. The DNA for the CDR3 is TGCAGTGCTAGAGATCGGGTCGGGACAGGCTCTGGGGCCAACGTCCTGACTTTC.

This clonotype was observed a handful of times. The rearrangement links TRBV6-4 to TRBJ1-5; D might be TRBD1 (5 bases). Germline CDR1 is MRHNA and CDR2 is SNTAGT. The length of the CDR3 is 15 residues. V was trimmed by 3 bases and J by 4 bases, leaving 13 bases between them. The CDR3 is CASSENIGTNQPQHF. The CDR3 DNA sequence: TGTGCCAGCAGTGAGAACATCGGGACTAATCAGCCCCAGCATTTT.

This clonotype came up a few times. The chain carries TRBV5-1 and TRBJ2-1, with a tentative D call TRBD1 (7 bases). V lost 2 bases and J lost 6, with 12 bases in between. This CDR3 spans 14 amino acids. Germline V gives CDR1 SGHRS, CDR2 YFSETQ. DNA for the CDR3: TGCGCCAGCAGCTTCCAGGGGGGAATCAATGAGCAGTTCTTC. Residues: CASSFQGGINEQFF. Looking up the rest from reference TRBV5-1 and TRBJ2-1 gives the full variable domain: KAGVTQTPRYLIKTRGQQVTLSCSPISGHRSVSWYQQTPGQGLQFLFEYFSETQRNKGNFPGRFSGRQFSNSRSEMNVSTLELGDSALYLCASSFQGGINEQFFGPGTRLTVL.

The genes are TRBV4-1 and TRBJ2-3; D gene uncertain. The CDR3 extends over 12 amino acids. Germline V CDR1 and CDR2: MGHRA, YSYEKL. Trimming removed 1 base at V and 6 bases at J, with 5 bases between. The CDR3 DNA sequence: TGCGCCAGCAGCCAAGGAATGGATACGCAGTATTTT. Translated, it gives CASSQGMDTQYF.

Many counts were recorded for this clonotype. V usage is TRBV5-5 and J usage is TRBJ2-7; TRBD2 is a possible D gene (5 bases). The germline V and J ends were trimmed by 6 bases and 1 base, with 5 bases remaining between them. The CDR3 covers 11 residues. Germline assignment: CDR1 SGHKS and CDR2 YYEKEE (reference sequence). CDR3 loop: CASTGSYEQYF. In DNA form, the CDR3 reads TGTGCCAGCACGGGATCCTACGAGCAGTACTTC.

This clonotype was seen more than once but under ten times. The V call is TRBV21-1, the J call TRBJ1-5. TRBV21-1 is annotated as a pseudogene. The CDR3 consists of 16 residues. The CDR3 sequence: CASSKAQVEVNQPQHF. The CDR3 DNA reads TGTGCCAGCAGCAAAGCGCAGGTAGAGGTCAATCAGCCCCAGCATTTT.

This clonotype was counted many times. The chain couples TRBV6-5 to TRBJ1-2, with D maybe TRBD1 (6 bases). This CDR3 region has 14 residues. Trimming took off 6 bases at V and 4 bases at J, with 15 bases between the two ends. The germline V gene encodes CDR1 MNHEY and CDR2 SVGAGI. The CDR3 region is CASSRDRSSYGYTF. CDR3 coding DNA: TGTGCCAGCAGCCGAGACAGGAGCAGCTATGGCTACACCTTC.

This clonotype was seen many times. This chain uses TRBV5-1 with TRBJ1-2; D gene uncertain. Germline V gene sequence: CDR1 SGHRS, CDR2 YFSETQ. V lost 0 bases, J lost 8 bases, and 8 bases lay in between. The CDR3 is made up of 12 amino acids. The CDR3 DNA reads as TGCGCCAGCAGCTTGGGGGTGGACGGCTACACCTTC. It encodes CASSLGVDGYTF.

This clonotype was counted many times. The chain joins TRBV7-2 to TRBJ2-1; perhaps TRBD2 as D (5 bases). The CDR3 sequence is 14 residues long. Looked up from germline, CDR1 is SGHTA and CDR2 is FQGNSA. Between the trimmed V and J ends, which lost 1 base and 10 bases, there was a span of 14 bases. CDR3 amino acids: CASSLDPSFEEQFF. The CDR3 coding sequence is TGTGCCAGCAGCTTAGATCCTAGCTTTGAGGAGCAGTTCTTC.

This sequence joins TRBV10-3 and TRBJ1-2; TRBD1 matches 9 bases. The CDR3 has 17 residues. Germline V gene sequence: CDR1 ENHRY, CDR2 SYGVKD. With V trimmed by 3 bases and J by 0 bases, 8 bases remained unmatched. The CDR3: CAISDRDRAPSNYGYTF. Here the CDR3 DNA reads TGTGCCATCAGTGACCGGGACAGGGCCCCGTCTAACTATGGCTACACCTTC.

Concerning this clonotype itself: Being one base from a much bigger clone, this may be a read error. The chain is built from TRBV20-1 and TRBJ2-5, with 10 bases identical to TRBD2. This CDR3 region has 14 residues. Trimming took 0 bases from V and 11 from J; bases not matched to a gene: 9. The germline gives CDR1 DFQATT, CDR2 SNEGSKA (reference sequence). The CDR3 sequence is CSAREPTSGAEQYF. CDR3 DNA: TGCAGTGCTAGAGAGCCCACTAGCGGGGCGGAGCAGTACTTC.

This clonotype was detected only a few times. The chain employs TRBV10-3 and TRBJ2-7; tentative D call: TRBD1 (6 bases). Deletions cut 2 bases from V and 1 base from J, with 6 bases between. The CDR3 spans 13 residues. The germline V gene encodes CDR1 ENHRY and CDR2 SYGVKD. The CDR3 coding sequence is TGTGCCATCAGTGAGGACAGGTCCTACGAGCAGTACTTC. It is translated as CAISEDRSYEQYF.

In its sample, this clonotype was seen a few times. The V gene is TRBV7-2, the J gene TRBJ2-3; tentatively, D is TRBD2 (6 bases). This CDR3 is built from 15 residues. Between the trimmed V and J ends, which lost 2 bases and 3 bases, there was a span of 12 bases. CDR1 is SGHTA and CDR2 is FQGNSA in the germline V gene. CDR3 in DNA: TGTGCCAGCAGCTTAAGGCTAGCGCCAACAGATACGCAGTATTTT. Amino acids: CASSLRLAPTDTQYF.

This clonotype has just a few counts. V and J are TRBV9 and TRBJ2-1; D not certain. Deletions cut 1 base from V and 5 bases from J, with 4 bases between. Germline V gene sequence: CDR1 SGDLS, CDR2 YYNGEE. The CDR3 runs to 12 residues. CDR3 DNA sequence: TGTGCCAGCAGCGTACCCCACAATGAGCAGTTCTTC. Translating it yields CASSVPHNEQFF.

The chain employs TRBV7-2 and TRBJ1-1, with 7 bases fitting TRBD1. This CDR3 is 14 amino acids long. V gave up 3 bases and J gave up 5 bases; unmatched junction bases: 6. CDR1 and CDR2 from the germline V gene are SGHTA and FQGNSA. The chain's CDR3 is CASSFLYRGTEAFF. CDR3 nucleotide sequence: TGTGCCAGCAGCTTTCTGTACAGGGGAACTGAAGCTTTCTTT.

This clonotype was seen many times. The rearrangement links TRBV10-3 to TRBJ1-2; TRBD1 is a possible D gene (5 bases). Germline lookup yields CDR1 ENHRY and CDR2 SYGVKD. The CDR3 has 14 residues. V was pared by 8 bases and J by 3 bases, with 16 bases between. The CDR3 spells CAIRRAGTDYGYTF. In DNA form, the CDR3 reads TGTGCCATCCGACGGGCAGGGACGGACTATGGCTACACCTTC.

This clonotype showed up many times. Relative to the germline gene, one junction end is altered; a read error may explain this. The chain carries TRBV6-2 or TRBV6-3 and TRBJ2-7; 9 bases agree with TRBD1. This CDR3 spans 14 amino acids. Germline loops: CDR1 MNHEY, CDR2 SVGEGT. The CDR3 reads CASSLDRGSYEQYF. Here the CDR3 DNA reads TGCGCCAGCAGCCTGGACAGGGGATCCTACGAGCAGTACTTC.

This sequence joins TRBV7-8 and TRBJ1-6; perhaps TRBD1 as D (5 bases). Per the germline V gene, CDR1 is SGHVS and CDR2 is FQNEAQ. CDR3 length equals 14 residues. Between the trimmed V and J ends, which lost 6 bases and 7 bases, there was a span of 13 bases. CDR3 bases: TGTGCCAGCAGACGGGGGGTGGAGAATTCACCCCTCCACTTT. Its translation is CASRRGVENSPLHF.

This clonotype was seen a handful of times. The V call is TRBV9, the J call TRBJ2-5, with no clear D. This CDR3 region has 12 residues. V was pared by 0 bases and J by 5 bases, with 5 bases between. The germline V gene encodes CDR1 SGDLS and CDR2 YYNGEE. The CDR3 DNA sequence: TGTGCCAGCAGCGTAGATTCGGAGACCCAGTACTTC. Amino acids: CASSVDSETQYF.

As to this clonotype: A much larger clone sits a single nucleotide away, making a read error possible. This chain links TRBV25-1 with TRBJ1-2, with D hard to call. Germline V gene lookup returns CDR1 MGHDK and CDR2 SYGVNS. V lost 3 bases and J 8 bases, leaving 16 bases between the germline ends. The length of the CDR3 is 14 residues. CDR3 residues: CASSDGPVREGYTF. CDR3 in DNA: TGTGCCAGCAGTGATGGCCCGGTTCGGGAAGGCTACACCTTC.

The chain combines TRBV27 with TRBJ2-5; TRBD2 matches at 7 bases. The CDR3 loop spans 14 amino acids. The germline CDR1 and CDR2 sequences are MNHEY and SMNVEV (reference sequence). V lost 3 bases, J lost 5 bases, and 6 bases stayed unmatched. The DNA of the CDR3 is TGTGCCAGCAGTTTTAGCGGGCCAGGGGAGACCCAGTACTTC. It translates to CASSFSGPGETQYF.

In DNA form, the CDR3 reads TGTGCCAGCAGCTCGGTCGGAGACTCACCCTCCTACAATGAGCAGTTCTTC. Its protein is CASSSVGDSPSYNEQFF. The chain has TRBV7-9 and TRBJ2-1; D call uncertain. Trimming left V 4 bases short and J 0 bases short, with 16 bases between. This CDR3 spans 17 amino acids. Germline CDR1 reads SEHNR; CDR2 reads FQNEAQ (reference sequence).

The chain joins TRBV2 to TRBJ1-2; 8 bases are shared with TRBD1. This CDR3 contains 13 residues. Germline V CDR1 and CDR2: SNHLY, FYNNEI. With V trimmed by 11 bases and J by 2 bases, 7 bases remained unmatched. CDR3: CAGQTGENYGYTF. DNA for the CDR3: TGTGCCGGACAGACAGGGGAGAACTATGGCTACACCTTC.

This clonotype was counted a few times. The chain combines TRBV7-3 with TRBJ2-7, with a weak D call TRBD2 (6 bases). This CDR3 has 13 amino acids. The germline CDR1 and CDR2 sequences are SGHTA and FQGTGA. V was cut by 0 bases and J by 6 bases, with 9 bases left in between. CDR3: CASSLTYGGEQYF. Here the CDR3 DNA reads TGTGCCAGCAGCTTAACGTACGGGGGCGAGCAGTACTTC. Full variable domain (remainder filled in from reference TRBV7-3 and TRBJ2-7): GAGVSQTPSNKVTEKGKYVELRCDPISGHTALYWYRQSLGQGPEFLIYFQGTGAADDSGLPNDRFFAVRPEGSVSTLKIQRTERGDSAVYLCASSLTYGGEQYFGPGTRLTVT.